This T cell receptor beta chain came from a study of T cells in Graves' hyperthyroidism and ophthalmopathy. Study conclusions and caveats: Ophthalmopathy was distinguished from stable hyperthyroidism by 13 V-J signatures. The majority of expanded thyroid clonotypes above 0.001 also appeared in blood.

The germline V gene encodes CDR1 SGHRS and CDR2 YFSETQ. CDR3 size: 14 residues. The V gene lost 0 bases and the J gene lost 0 bases, with 7 bases spanning the gap. This clonotype was counted many times. The antigen is undetermined. Amplification yielded TCR beta CDR3 regions, with RNA transcripts as the source. Researchers ran a first-round RT-PCR on the TCR CDR3 using the HTBI primer set. TCRdb recomputed calls from the multiplex PCR reads with MiXCR, one row per CDR3 protein. The data contain hundreds of thousands of distinct CDR3 sequences, approximately 14% of them seen just once; the ten biggest clones take up 11% to 15%.

The chain has TRBV5-1 and TRBJ2-7; D unresolved. The TCR comes from a woman aged 40 to 50 with Graves' hyperthyroidism. The source material was blood. The CDR3 DNA sequence: TGCGCCAGCAGCTTGGCGGCCAGCTCCTACGAGCAGTACTTC. Its translation is CASSLAASSYEQYF.